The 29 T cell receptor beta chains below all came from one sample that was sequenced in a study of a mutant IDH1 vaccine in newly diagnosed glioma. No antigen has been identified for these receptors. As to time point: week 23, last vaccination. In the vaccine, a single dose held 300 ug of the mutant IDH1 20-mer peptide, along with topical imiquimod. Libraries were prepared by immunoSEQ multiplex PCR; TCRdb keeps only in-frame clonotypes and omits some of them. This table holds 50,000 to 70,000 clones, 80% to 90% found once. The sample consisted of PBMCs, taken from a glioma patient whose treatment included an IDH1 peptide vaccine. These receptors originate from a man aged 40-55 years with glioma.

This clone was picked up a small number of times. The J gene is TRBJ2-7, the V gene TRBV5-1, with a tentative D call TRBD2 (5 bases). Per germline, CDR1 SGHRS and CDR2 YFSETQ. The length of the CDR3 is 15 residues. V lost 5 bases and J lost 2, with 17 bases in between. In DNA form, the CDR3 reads TGCGCCAGCAGTCGGGGAGCACTTCTCGCCTACGAGCAGTACTTC. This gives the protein CASSRGALLAYEQYF. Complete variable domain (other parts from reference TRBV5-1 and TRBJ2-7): KAGVTQTPRYLIKTRGQQVTLSCSPISGHRSVSWYQQTPGQGLQFLFEYFSETQRNKGNFPGRFSGRQFSNSRSEMNVSTLELGDSALYLCASSRGALLAYEQYFGPGTRLTVT.

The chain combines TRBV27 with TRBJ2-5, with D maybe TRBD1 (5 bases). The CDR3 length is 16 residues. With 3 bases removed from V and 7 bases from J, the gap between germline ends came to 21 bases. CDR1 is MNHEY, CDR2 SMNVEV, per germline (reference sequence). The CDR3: CASSFQYMPGRWTQYF. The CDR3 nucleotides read TGTGCCAGCAGTTTTCAGTATATGCCAGGGCGGTGGACCCAGTACTTC.

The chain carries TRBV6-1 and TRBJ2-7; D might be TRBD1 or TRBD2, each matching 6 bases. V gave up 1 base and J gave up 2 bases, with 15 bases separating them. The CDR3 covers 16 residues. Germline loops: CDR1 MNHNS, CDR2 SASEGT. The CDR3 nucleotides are TGTGCCAGCAGTGAAGGCGGGACACGAATACCCTACGAGCAGTACTTC. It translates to CASSEGGTRIPYEQYF.

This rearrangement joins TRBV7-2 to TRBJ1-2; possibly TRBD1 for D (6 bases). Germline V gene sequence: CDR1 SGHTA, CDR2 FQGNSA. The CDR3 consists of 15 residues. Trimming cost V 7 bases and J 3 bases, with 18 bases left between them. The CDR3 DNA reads TGTGCCAGCACCTACGGGGGGGCTCGTTACTATGGCTACACCTTC. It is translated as CASTYGGARYYGYTF.

The chain's CDR3 is CASSPTVLYTEAFF. The CDR3 region has the DNA TGTGCCAGCAGCCCGACCGTTTTGTACACTGAAGCTTTCTTT. The chain recombines TRBV5-6 with TRBJ1-1; D gene ambiguous. The CDR3 loop spans 14 amino acids. V was pared by 4 bases and J by 3 bases, with 13 bases between. Germline CDR1 is SGHDT and CDR2 is YYEEEE.

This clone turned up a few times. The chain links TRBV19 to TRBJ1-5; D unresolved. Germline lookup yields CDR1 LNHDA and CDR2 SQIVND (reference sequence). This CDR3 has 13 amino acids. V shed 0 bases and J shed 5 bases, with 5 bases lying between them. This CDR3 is CASSIEVYQPQHF. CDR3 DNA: TGTGCCAGTAGTATAGAGGTTTATCAGCCCCAGCATTTT.

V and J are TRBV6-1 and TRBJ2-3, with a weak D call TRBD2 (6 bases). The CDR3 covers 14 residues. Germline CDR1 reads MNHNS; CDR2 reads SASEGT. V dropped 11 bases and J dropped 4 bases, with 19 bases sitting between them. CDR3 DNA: TGTGCCGGGGGGACTCTCCGCGCGTCAGATACGCAGTATTTT. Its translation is CAGGTLRASDTQYF.

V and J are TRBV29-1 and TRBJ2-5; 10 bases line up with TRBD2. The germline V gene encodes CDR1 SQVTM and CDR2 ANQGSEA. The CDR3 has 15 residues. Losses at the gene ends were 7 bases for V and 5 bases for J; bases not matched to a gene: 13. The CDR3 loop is CSAQVGTSVWETQYF. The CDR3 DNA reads TGCAGCGCCCAGGTGGGGACTAGCGTTTGGGAGACCCAGTACTTC. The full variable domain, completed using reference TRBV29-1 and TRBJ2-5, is SAVISQKPSRDICQRGTSLTIQCQVDSQVTMMFWYRQQPGQSLTLIATANQGSEATYESGFVIDKFPISRPNLTFSTLTVSNMSPEDSSIYLCSAQVGTSVWETQYFGPGTRLLVL.

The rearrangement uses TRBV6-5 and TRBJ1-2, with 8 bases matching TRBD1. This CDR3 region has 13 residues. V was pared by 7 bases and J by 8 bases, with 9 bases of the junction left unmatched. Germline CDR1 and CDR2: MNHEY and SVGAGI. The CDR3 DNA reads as TGTGCCAGCACCACAGGGGGACCTAGCGGCTACACCTTC. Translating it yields CASTTGGPSGYTF.

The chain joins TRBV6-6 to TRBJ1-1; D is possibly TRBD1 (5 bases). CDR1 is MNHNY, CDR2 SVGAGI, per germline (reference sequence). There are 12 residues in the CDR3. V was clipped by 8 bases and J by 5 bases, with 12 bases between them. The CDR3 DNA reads TGTGCCAGCCTTTTGGGGCGGACTGAAGCTTTCTTT. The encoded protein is CASLLGRTEAFF.

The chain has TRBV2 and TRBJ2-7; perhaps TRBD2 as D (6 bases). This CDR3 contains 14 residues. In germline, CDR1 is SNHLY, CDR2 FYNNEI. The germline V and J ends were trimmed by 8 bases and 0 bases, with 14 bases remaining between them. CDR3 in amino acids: CASPRERDSYEQYF. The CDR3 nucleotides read TGTGCCAGCCCCCGGGAGCGCGACTCCTACGAGCAGTACTTC.

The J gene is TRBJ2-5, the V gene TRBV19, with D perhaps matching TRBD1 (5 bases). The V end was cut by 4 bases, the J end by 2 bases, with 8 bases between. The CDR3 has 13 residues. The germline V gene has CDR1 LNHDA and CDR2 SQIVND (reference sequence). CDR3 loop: CASSKQGQETQYF. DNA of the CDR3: TGTGCCAGTAGTAAGCAGGGACAAGAGACCCAGTACTTC.

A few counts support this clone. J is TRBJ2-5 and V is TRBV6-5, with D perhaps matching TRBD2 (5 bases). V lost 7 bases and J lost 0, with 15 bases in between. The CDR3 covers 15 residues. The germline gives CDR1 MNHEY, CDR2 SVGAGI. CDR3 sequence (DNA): TGTGCCAGCACGGAAGAACCGGGGAACCAAGAGACCCAGTACTTC. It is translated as CASTEEPGNQETQYF.

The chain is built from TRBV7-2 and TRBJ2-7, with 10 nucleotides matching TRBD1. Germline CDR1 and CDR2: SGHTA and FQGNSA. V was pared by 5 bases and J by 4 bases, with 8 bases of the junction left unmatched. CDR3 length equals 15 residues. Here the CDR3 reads CASSQGAGQGYEQYF. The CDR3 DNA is TGTGCCAGCAGCCAAGGCGCGGGACAGGGGTACGAGCAGTACTTC.

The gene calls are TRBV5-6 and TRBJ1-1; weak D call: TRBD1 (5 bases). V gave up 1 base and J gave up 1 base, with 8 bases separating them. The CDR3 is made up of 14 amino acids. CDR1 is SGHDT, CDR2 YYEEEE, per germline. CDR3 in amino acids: CASSLRTQNTEAFF. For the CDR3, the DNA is TGTGCCAGCAGCTTGAGGACACAGAACACTGAAGCTTTCTTT.

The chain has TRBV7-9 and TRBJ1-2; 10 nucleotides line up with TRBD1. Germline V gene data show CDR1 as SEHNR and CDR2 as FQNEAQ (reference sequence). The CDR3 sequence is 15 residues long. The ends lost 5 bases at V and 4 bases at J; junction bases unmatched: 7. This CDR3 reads CASSMGTGVAYGYTF. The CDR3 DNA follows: TGTGCCAGCAGCATGGGGACAGGGGTAGCCTATGGCTACACCTTC. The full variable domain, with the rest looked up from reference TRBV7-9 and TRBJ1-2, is DTGVSQNPRHKITKRGQNVTFRCDPISEHNRLYWYRQTLGQGPEFLTYFQNEAQLEKSRLLSDRFSAERPKGSFSTLEIQRTEQGDSAMYLCASSMGTGVAYGYTFGSGTRLTVV.

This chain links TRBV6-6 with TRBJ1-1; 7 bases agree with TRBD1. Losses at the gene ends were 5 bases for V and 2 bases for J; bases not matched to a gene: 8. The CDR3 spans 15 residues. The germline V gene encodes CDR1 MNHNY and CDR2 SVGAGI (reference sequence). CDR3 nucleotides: TGTGCCAGCAGTCTACAGGGGAGGGGAAACACTGAAGCTTTCTTT. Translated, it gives CASSLQGRGNTEAFF.

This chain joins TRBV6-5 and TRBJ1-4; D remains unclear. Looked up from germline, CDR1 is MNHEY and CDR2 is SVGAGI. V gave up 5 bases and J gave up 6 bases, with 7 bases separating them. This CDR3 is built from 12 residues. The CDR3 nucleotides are TGTGCCAGCAGTCCCGGGGATGAAAAACTGTTTTTT. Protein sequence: CASSPGDEKLFF.

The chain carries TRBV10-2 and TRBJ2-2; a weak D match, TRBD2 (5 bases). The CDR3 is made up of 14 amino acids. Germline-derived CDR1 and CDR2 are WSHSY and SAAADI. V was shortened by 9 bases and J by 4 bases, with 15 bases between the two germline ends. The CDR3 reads CASSGAETTGELFF. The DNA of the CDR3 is TGCGCCAGTTCCGGAGCGGAAACCACCGGGGAGCTGTTTTTT.

The CDR3 sequence: CSVEGGFYGYTF. CDR3 nucleotide sequence: TGCAGCGTTGAAGGAGGGTTCTATGGCTACACCTTC. The chain has TRBV29-1 and TRBJ1-2; D is unresolved. CDR3 length: 12 amino acids. Germline CDR1 is SQVTM and CDR2 is ANQGSEA. V shed 1 base and J shed 4 bases, with 7 bases lying between them.

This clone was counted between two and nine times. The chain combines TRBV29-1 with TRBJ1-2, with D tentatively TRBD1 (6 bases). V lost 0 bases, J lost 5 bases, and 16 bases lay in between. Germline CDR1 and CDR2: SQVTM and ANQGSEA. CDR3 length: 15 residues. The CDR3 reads CSVEELAGALYGYTF. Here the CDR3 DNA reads TGCAGCGTTGAAGAATTGGCAGGGGCACTATATGGCTACACCTTC.

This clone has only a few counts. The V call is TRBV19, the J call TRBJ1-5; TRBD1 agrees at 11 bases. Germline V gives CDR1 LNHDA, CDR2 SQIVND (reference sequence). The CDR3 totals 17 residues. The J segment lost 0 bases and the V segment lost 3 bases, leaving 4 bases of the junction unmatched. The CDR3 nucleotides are TGTGCCAGTAGTATGGGGACAGGGGGTGGTAGCAATCAGCCCCAGCATTTT. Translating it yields CASSMGTGGGSNQPQHF.

In DNA, the CDR3 is TGTGCCAGCAGCTTTGGGGGCGAGCAGTTCTTC. Residues: CASSFGGEQFF. The chain has TRBV5-6 and TRBJ2-1; possibly TRBD1 for D (6 bases). CDR3 size: 11 residues. Germline CDR1 is SGHDT and CDR2 is YYEEEE. Trimming removed 2 bases at V and 10 bases at J, with 7 bases between.

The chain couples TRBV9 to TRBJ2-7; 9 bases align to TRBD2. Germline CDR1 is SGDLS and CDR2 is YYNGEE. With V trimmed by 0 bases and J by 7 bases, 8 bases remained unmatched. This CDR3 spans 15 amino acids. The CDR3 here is CASSVAAGGHREQYF. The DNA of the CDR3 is TGTGCCAGCAGCGTAGCGGCGGGAGGGCACCGGGAGCAGTACTTC. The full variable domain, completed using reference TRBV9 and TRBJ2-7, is DSGVTQTPKHLITATGQRVTLRCSPRSGDLSVYWYQQSLDQGLQFLIQYYNGEERAKGNILERFSAQQFPDLHSELNLSSLELGDSALYFCASSVAAGGHREQYFGPGTRLTVT.

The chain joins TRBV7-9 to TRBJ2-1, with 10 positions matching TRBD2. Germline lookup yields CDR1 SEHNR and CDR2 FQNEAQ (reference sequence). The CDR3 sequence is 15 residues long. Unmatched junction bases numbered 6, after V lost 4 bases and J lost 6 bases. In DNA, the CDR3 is TGTGCCAGCAGCTATCTAGCGGGAGTGGGCAATGAGCAGTTCTTC. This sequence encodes CASSYLAGVGNEQFF.

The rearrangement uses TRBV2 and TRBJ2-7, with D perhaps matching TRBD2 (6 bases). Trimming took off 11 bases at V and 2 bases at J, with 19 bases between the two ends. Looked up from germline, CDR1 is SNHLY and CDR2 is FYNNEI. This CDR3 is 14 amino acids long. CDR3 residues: CAGKAGQSPYEQYF. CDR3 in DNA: TGTGCCGGAAAAGCGGGTCAGAGCCCCTACGAGCAGTACTTC.

This CDR3 is CASSQDKGGSYNEQFF. DNA for the CDR3: TGCGCCAGCAGCCAAGATAAGGGGGGCTCCTACAATGAGCAGTTCTTC. V usage is TRBV4-3 and J usage is TRBJ2-1; D possibly matches TRBD1 or TRBD2 (6 bases each). This CDR3 spans 16 amino acids. Germline CDR1 LGHNA, CDR2 YSLEER. Trimming removed 0 bases at V and 0 bases at J, with 9 bases between.

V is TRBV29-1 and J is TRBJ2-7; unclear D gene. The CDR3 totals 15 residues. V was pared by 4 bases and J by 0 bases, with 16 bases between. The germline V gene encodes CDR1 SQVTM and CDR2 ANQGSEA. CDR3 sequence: CSVVVGQTLSYEQYF. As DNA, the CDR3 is TGCAGCGTTGTCGTCGGGCAGACCCTCTCCTACGAGCAGTACTTC.

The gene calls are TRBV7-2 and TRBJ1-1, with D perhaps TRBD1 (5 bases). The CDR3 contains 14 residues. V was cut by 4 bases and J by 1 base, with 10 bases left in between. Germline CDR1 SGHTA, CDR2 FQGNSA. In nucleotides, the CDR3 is TGTGCCAGCAGCTGGGGGGGAGCGAACACTGAAGCTTTCTTT. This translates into CASSWGGANTEAFF. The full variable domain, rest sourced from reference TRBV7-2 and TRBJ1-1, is GAGVSQSPSNKVTEKGKDVELRCDPISGHTALYWYRQSLGQGLEFLIYFQGNSAPDKSGLPSDRFSAERTGGSVSTLTIQRTQQEDSAVYLCASSWGGANTEAFFGQGTRLTVV.